This TCR beta chain was recovered during a study of blood T cell repertoires in COVID-19. For the study at large: The origin of the acute and convalescent COVID-19 samples was the United States, Italy and Spain. PBMCs, B-cell-depleted T cells, or T cells were the source of the cDNA or gDNA that made up the material.

The junction had 9 bases not matched to a gene; V was cut back by 6 bases and J by 0 bases. There are 17 residues in the CDR3. The germline V gene encodes CDR1 SNHLY and CDR2 FYNNEI. Per the study methods: The assay estimated nucleated cells by amplifying reference gene primers. Method: immunoSEQ multiplex PCR; TCRdb's copy keeps in-frame clones and lacks some. V, J and clone size reflect that table, while D and trimming were determined from the DNA. There are just under 85,000 clones in the sample; 75% to 85% occur only once, and 25% to 35% lies in the top ten. Material for sequencing was peripheral blood. The source of this sequence is a woman of 80 years or more with acute or convalescent COVID-19. The J gene is TRBJ1-1, the V gene TRBV2; 11 bases line up with TRBD1. The CDR3 region has the DNA TGTGCCAGCAGGACGGATGGACAGGGGGCTATGAACACTGAAGCTTTCTTT. This encodes CASRTDGQGAMNTEAFF. Using reference TRBV2 and TRBJ1-1 for the parts outside the CDR3, the full variable domain is EPEVTQTPSHQVTQMGQEVILRCVPISNHLYFYWYRQILGQKVEFLVSFYNNEISEKSEIFDDQFSVERPDGSNFTLKIRSTKLEDSAMYFCASRTDGQGAMNTEAFFGQGTRLTVV.